This entry concerns a single TCR beta chain. Its antigen is as yet unknown. Healthy donors had no documented immune events, such as infections, while sampled. The data are from a study of identifying expanded T cells in peripheral blood. Study findings and constraints: Differentially abundant clones: around 1.2 between replicates, 15 to 17 at roughly 13 days, more than 18 at four. Two-week clone count variance significantly increased as total template count grew.

The protocol was immunoSEQ multiplex PCR, while the TCRdb copy is restricted to in-frame clones and leaves out a portion. The sample has 130,000 or so clones, about 80% seen once. The CDR3 runs to 15 residues. Germline values: CDR1 SEHNR, CDR2 FQNEAQ (reference sequence). With 4 bases removed from V and 2 bases from J, the gap between germline ends came to 11 bases. The sequence derives from a person between 18 and 75 years old in good health. Material: blood. The chain joins TRBV7-9 to TRBJ2-2; perhaps TRBD1 as D (5 bases). CDR3 sequence reads: CASSSQGFNTGELFF. The CDR3 nucleotides are TGTGCCAGCAGCTCTCAGGGATTTAACACCGGGGAGCTGTTTTTT.